What follows are 22 T cell receptor beta chains derived from one specimen sequenced in a study of T cells after yellow fever vaccination. In TCRdb, the 5' RACE reads were re-called with MiXCR into one record per CDR3 protein. Here the sample spans 500,000 to 550,000 distinct CDR3 sequences, roughly 22% being singletons. Sequences were derived from PBMCs, sampled around 3 weeks after the first yellow fever vaccination. The receptors were sampled from a man aged 18 to 30 who received the YFV17D yellow fever vaccine.

The V call is TRBV20-1, the J call TRBJ1-5; 8 bases are a match to TRBD1. The J segment lost 3 bases and the V segment lost 7 bases, leaving 5 bases of the junction unmatched. This CDR3 region has 13 residues. From germline, CDR1 is DFQATT and CDR2 SNEGSKA (reference sequence). The CDR3 DNA sequence: TGCAGTGGACAGGGGAGCGACAATCAGCCCCAGCATTTT. It is translated as CSGQGSDNQPQHF.

This clonotype was observed a handful of times. The V and J genes are TRBV7-2 and TRBJ2-1, with D hard to call. The CDR3 extends over 15 amino acids. Trimming left V 1 base short and J 1 base short, with 8 bases between. Germline CDR1 is SGHTA and CDR2 is FQGNSA. The CDR3 coding sequence is TGTGCCAGCAGCTTAGACAGTCCTTCCTACAATGAGCAGTTCTTC. Protein: CASSLDSPSYNEQFF.

The chain has TRBV12-3 or TRBV12-4 and TRBJ2-5, with D perhaps TRBD2 (7 bases). CDR3 size: 13 residues. Trimming took 3 bases from V and 5 from J, leaving 10 bases between them. The CDR3 DNA sequence: TGTGCCAGCAGTTTTGGGGGGGCTGAGACCCAGTACTTC. It is translated as CASSFGGAETQYF.

This chain joins TRBV25-1 and TRBJ2-7; 8 bases agree with TRBD1. Unmatched junction bases numbered 9, after V lost 7 bases and J lost 4 bases. CDR3 length: 14 residues. Germline CDR1 reads MGHDK; CDR2 reads SYGVNS. The CDR3 coding sequence is TGTGCCAGCACACCCGGGACAGGTCCTTACGAGCAGTACTTC. Amino acid sequence: CASTPGTGPYEQYF.

This clonotype came up a few times. This chain joins TRBV5-5 and TRBJ1-5; perhaps TRBD1 as D (6 bases). V lost 2 bases and J lost 4, with 19 bases in between. This CDR3 has 17 amino acids. CDR1 and CDR2 (germline): SGHKS, YYEKEE (reference sequence). In nucleotides, the CDR3 is TGTGCCAGCAGCTTAATTCTCGGGACATCTTCTAATCAGCCCCAGCATTTT. It is translated as CASSLILGTSSNQPQHF.

As concerns this clonotype: An end of the junction does not agree with germline; a read error may underlie this. The rearrangement uses TRBV4-1 and TRBJ1-1, with 9 bases aligning to TRBD1. The CDR3 covers 13 residues. Germline values: CDR1 MGHRA, CDR2 YSYEKL. The CDR3 DNA is TGTGCCAGCAGCCCCGGGACAGGGAAAGAAGCTTTCTTT. This codes for CASSPGTGKEAFF.

The chain couples TRBV9 to TRBJ1-5; possibly TRBD1 for D (5 bases). The germline V and J ends were trimmed by 0 bases and 4 bases, with 14 bases remaining between them. The germline CDR1 and CDR2 sequences are SGDLS and YYNGEE. This CDR3 comprises 16 residues. The CDR3 region is CASSVGTGPSNQPQHF. CDR3 DNA: TGTGCCAGCAGCGTAGGGACGGGGCCCTCGAATCAGCCCCAGCATTTT. Variable domain in full (rest from reference TRBV9 and TRBJ1-5): DSGVTQTPKHLITATGQRVTLRCSPRSGDLSVYWYQQSLDQGLQFLIQYYNGEERAKGNILERFSAQQFPDLHSELNLSSLELGDSALYFCASSVGTGPSNQPQHFGDGTRLSIL.

J is TRBJ2-2 and V is TRBV12-3 or TRBV12-4; TRBD2 aligns across 12 bases. The V segment lost 5 bases and the J segment 6 bases; nucleotides outside the gene matches: 16. The CDR3 length is 19 residues. CDR3 protein: CASSPPSGLAGTFPGELFF. The CDR3 bases are TGTGCCAGCAGTCCGCCCTCCGGACTAGCGGGGACTTTCCCCGGGGAGCTGTTTTTT.

This clonotype was found a few times. The chain uses TRBV7-6 and TRBJ2-3; D is perhaps TRBD2 (5 bases). The V end lost 1 base, the J end lost 2 bases, and 13 bases lay between the germline ends. CDR1 is SGHVS and CDR2 is FNYEAQ in the germline V gene. CDR3 length: 16 amino acids. The DNA of the CDR3 is TGTGCCAGCAGCTTAGTAGCGCGGGCTGACACAGATACGCAGTATTTT. It codes for CASSLVARADTDTQYF.

This clonotype was seen a few times. The rearrangement joins TRBV4-1 to TRBJ2-7; perhaps D is TRBD1 or TRBD2 (5 bases each). CDR3 length: 17 amino acids. Germline CDR1 reads MGHRA; CDR2 reads YSYEKL. Deletions cut 0 bases from V and 2 bases from J, with 17 bases between. CDR3 nucleotide sequence: TGCGCCAGCAGCCAAGATCCCCCAGGGACGCTCCCCTACGAGCAGTACTTC. The encoded protein is CASSQDPPGTLPYEQYF.

CDR3 coding DNA: TGTGCCAGCAGCCATAATTCACCCCTCCACTTT. It yields the protein CASSHNSPLHF. The chain combines TRBV3-1 with TRBJ1-6; D remains unclear. CDR1 LGHDT and CDR2 YNNKEL come from the germline V gene (reference sequence). V lost 3 bases, J lost 6 bases, and 0 bases lay in between. There are 11 residues in the CDR3.

The chain carries TRBV6-1 and TRBJ1-1; D is undetermined. Trimming left V 7 bases short and J 2 bases short, with 5 bases between. Germline loops: CDR1 MNHNS, CDR2 SASEGT. The CDR3 covers 11 residues. DNA of the CDR3: TGTGCCAGCAATTTTAACACTGAAGCTTTCTTT. Amino acid sequence: CASNFNTEAFF.

The chain combines TRBV10-3 with TRBJ2-7; D is possibly TRBD2 (5 bases). Germline V gene lookup returns CDR1 ENHRY and CDR2 SYGVKD. The V and J ends lost 2 bases and 3 bases respectively, with 17 bases between them. CDR3 length equals 16 residues. This CDR3 is CAISEPRGAASYEQYF. The CDR3 region has the DNA TGTGCCATCAGTGAGCCTCGTGGAGCGGCCAGCTACGAGCAGTACTTC.

On this clonotype: A read error may account for a junction end that differs from germline. V and J are TRBV5-6 and TRBJ2-5; possibly TRBD2 for D (7 bases). The CDR3 is 15 residues long. Germline V gene sequence: CDR1 SGHDT, CDR2 YYEEEE. CDR3: CASSLGGLGYETQYF. The DNA of the CDR3 is TGTGCCAGTAGCTTGGGGGGGCTGGGATATGAGACCCAGTACTTC.

V gene TRBV7-9 combines with J gene TRBJ2-7, with D unclear. V dropped 5 bases and J dropped 3 bases, with 17 bases sitting between them. CDR3 length equals 15 residues. Looked up from germline, CDR1 is SEHNR and CDR2 is FQNEAQ (reference sequence). The CDR3 nucleotides are TGTGCCAGCAGCCAGGCCCCCAACCCCCTCTACGAGCAGTACTTC. The encoded protein is CASSQAPNPLYEQYF.

This clonotype was detected a few times. The J gene is TRBJ1-6, the V gene TRBV7-9, with D unclear. Germline values: CDR1 SEHNR, CDR2 FQNEAQ (reference sequence). The CDR3 covers 12 residues. The V end was cut by 4 bases, the J end by 11 bases, with 9 bases between. As DNA, the CDR3 is TGTGCCAGCAGCTCCCCCAGTCCACCCCTCCACTTT. It specifies CASSSPSPPLHF.

This clonotype was seen only a few times. This chain connects TRBV9 to TRBJ2-1; possibly TRBD2 for D (5 bases). V gave up 3 bases and J gave up 8 bases, with 18 bases separating them. The V gene's germline CDR1 is SGDLS and CDR2 YYNGEE. The CDR3 spans 15 residues. The CDR3 nucleotides read TGTGCCAGCAGCGCCCCTTCTTTATCCGGGGATGAGCAGTTCTTC. This translates into CASSAPSLSGDEQFF.

The genes are TRBV7-3 and TRBJ2-3; a possible D gene is TRBD2 (7 bases). This CDR3 region has 16 residues. Trimming shortened V by 1 base and J by 2 bases, and 13 bases separated the two germline ends. CDR1 is SGHTA and CDR2 is FQGTGA in the germline V gene. CDR3 nucleotide sequence: TGTGCCAGCAGCTTAAATCGCGGGGGCCTCACAGATACGCAGTATTTT. It specifies CASSLNRGGLTDTQYF.

J is TRBJ1-6 and V is TRBV20-1; 7 bases are a match to TRBD1. This CDR3 is 16 amino acids long. V dropped 0 bases and J dropped 2; count of bases not matched to a gene: 4. The V gene's germline CDR1 is DFQATT and CDR2 SNEGSKA (reference sequence). The CDR3 is CSARDRGFTYNSPLHF. Written as DNA, the CDR3 is TGCAGTGCTAGAGACAGGGGGTTTACCTATAATTCACCCCTCCACTTT.

The chain recombines TRBV6-2 or TRBV6-3 with TRBJ2-5; 11 nucleotides match TRBD2. The CDR3 contains 14 residues. J gave up 4 bases and V 6 bases, and 4 bases lay outside the gene matches. Germline V lookup: CDR1 MNHEY, CDR2 SVGEGT. The chain's CDR3 is CASRSSGGRETQYF. The CDR3 DNA reads as TGTGCCAGCAGATCTAGCGGGGGGCGAGAGACCCAGTACTTC.

V and J are TRBV7-3 and TRBJ2-1; D might be TRBD1 or TRBD2, each matching 6 bases. The CDR3 has 15 residues. Germline V gene sequence: CDR1 SGHTA, CDR2 FQGTGA. Trimming stripped 5 bases from V and 2 bases from J, with 13 bases between. DNA for the CDR3: TGTGCCAGCAGCCCCGATGGGGGGCCCTACAATGAGCAGTTCTTC. It specifies CASSPDGGPYNEQFF. Based on the CDR3 plus reference TRBV7-3 and TRBJ2-1, the full variable domain is GAGVSQTPSNKVTEKGKYVELRCDPISGHTALYWYRQSLGQGPEFLIYFQGTGAADDSGLPNDRFFAVRPEGSVSTLKIQRTERGDSAVYLCASSPDGGPYNEQFFGPGTRLTVL.

The chain uses TRBV29-1 and TRBJ2-1; 11 positions match TRBD2. The V and J ends lost 2 bases and 6 bases, in that order; junction bases with no gene match: 6. CDR1 and CDR2 from the germline V gene are SQVTM and ANQGSEA. The CDR3 runs 15 residues. Here the CDR3 reads CSVEPGTSGLNEQFF. The DNA for the CDR3 is TGCAGCGTTGAACCCGGGACTAGCGGTCTCAATGAGCAGTTCTTC.